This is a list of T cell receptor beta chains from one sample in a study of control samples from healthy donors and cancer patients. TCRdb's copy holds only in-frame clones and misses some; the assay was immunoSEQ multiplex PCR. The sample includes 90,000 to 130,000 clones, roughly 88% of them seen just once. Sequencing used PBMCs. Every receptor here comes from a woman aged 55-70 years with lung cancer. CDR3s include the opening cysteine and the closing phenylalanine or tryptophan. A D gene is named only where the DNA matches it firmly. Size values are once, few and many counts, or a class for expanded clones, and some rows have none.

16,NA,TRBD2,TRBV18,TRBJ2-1,CASSPRVAGVENEQFF,TGTGCCAGCTCACCCCGGGTAGCGGGGGTGGAGAATGAGCAGTTCTTC
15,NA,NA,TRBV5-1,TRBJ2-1,CASSFGSLSYNEQFF,TGCGCCAGCAGCTTTGGGAGCCTCTCCTACAATGAGCAGTTCTTC
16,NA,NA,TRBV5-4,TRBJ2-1,CASSLGSSVVEGEQFF,TGTGCCAGCAGCTTGGGGTCTAGCGTTGTTGAGGGTGAGCAGTTCTTC
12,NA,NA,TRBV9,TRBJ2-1,CASSPAYNEQFF,TGTGCCAGCAGCCCGGCGTACAATGAGCAGTTCTTC
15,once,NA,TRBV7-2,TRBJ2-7,CASSHAGAGTYEQYF,TGTGCCAGCAGCCACGCAGGGGCGGGGACCTACGAGCAGTACTTC
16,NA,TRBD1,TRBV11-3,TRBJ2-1,CASSLDTGTARNEQFF,TGTGCCAGCAGCTTAGACACCGGGACAGCTCGGAATGAGCAGTTCTTC
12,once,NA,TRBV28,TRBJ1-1,CASSAGGSEAFF,TGTGCCAGCAGTGCAGGCGGGTCTGAAGCTTTCTTT
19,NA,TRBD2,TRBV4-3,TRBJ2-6,CASSRILLADSSGANVLTF,TGCGCCAGCAGCCGCATTCTCCTAGCGGATAGCTCTGGGGCCAACGTCCTGACTTTC
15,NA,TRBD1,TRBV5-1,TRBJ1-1,CASSLVSGQGTEAFF,TGCGCCAGCAGCTTGGTTTCGGGACAGGGAACTGAAGCTTTCTTT
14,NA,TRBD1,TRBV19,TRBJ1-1,CASSGGTVNTEAFF,TGTGCCAGTAGTGGGGGGACAGTGAACACTGAAGCTTTCTTT
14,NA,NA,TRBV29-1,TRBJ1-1,CSVEVQGRNTEAFF,TGCAGCGTTGAGGTCCAGGGGAGGAACACTGAAGCTTTCTTT
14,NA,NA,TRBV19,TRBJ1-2,CASSMGALNYGYTF,TGTGCCAGTAGTATGGGGGCTCTAAACTATGGCTACACCTTC
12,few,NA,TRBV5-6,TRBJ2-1,CASSRLPGEQFF,TGTGCCAGCAGCCGCCTACCGGGGGAGCAGTTCTTC
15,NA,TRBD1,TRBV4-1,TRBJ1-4,CASSLPGQGGEKLFF,TGCGCCAGCAGCCTTCCCGGACAGGGTGGCGAAAAACTGTTTTTT